This T cell receptor (beta chain) originates from a study of T cells in Graves' hyperthyroidism and ophthalmopathy. TCR beta CDR3 region amplification was performed from RNA transcripts. The TCR CDR3 was amplified in a first-round RT-PCR using the HTBI primer set. TCRdb passed the multiplex PCR reads through MiXCR, listing each CDR3 protein once. In the table there are 450,000 to 700,000 distinct CDR3 sequences, 46% of which are singletons. Germline CDR1 is LNHNV and CDR2 is YYDKDF (reference sequence). V gave up 3 bases and J gave up 8 bases; unmatched junction bases: 14. This CDR3 is 16 amino acids long. This clonotype was recorded a few times.

The sample comprised peripheral blood or thyroid tissue (not recorded which). The clonotype originates from an adult woman with Graves' disease, either hyperthyroidism or ophthalmopathy (not recorded which). The rearrangement joins TRBV15 to TRBJ2-5, with 8 bases aligning to TRBD2. CDR3 region: CATSSLAGAGEATQYF. The CDR3 nucleotides are TGTGCCACCAGCAGCTTAGCTGGAGCGGGAGAGGCTACCCAGTACTTC.